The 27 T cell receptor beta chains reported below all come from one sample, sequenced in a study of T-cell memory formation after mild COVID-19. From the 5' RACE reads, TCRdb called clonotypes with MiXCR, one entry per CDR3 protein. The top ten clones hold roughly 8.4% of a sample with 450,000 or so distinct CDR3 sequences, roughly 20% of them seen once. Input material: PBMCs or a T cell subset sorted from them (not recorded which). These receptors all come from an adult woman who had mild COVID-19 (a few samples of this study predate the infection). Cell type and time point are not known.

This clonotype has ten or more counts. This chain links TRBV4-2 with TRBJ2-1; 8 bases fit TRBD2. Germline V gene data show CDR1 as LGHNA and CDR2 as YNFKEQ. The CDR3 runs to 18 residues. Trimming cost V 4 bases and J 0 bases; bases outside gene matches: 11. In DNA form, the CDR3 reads TGTGCCAGCAGCCTGGGCCTAGCGGGTCCGTTCTCCTACAATGAGCAGTTCTTC. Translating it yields CASSLGLAGPFSYNEQFF.

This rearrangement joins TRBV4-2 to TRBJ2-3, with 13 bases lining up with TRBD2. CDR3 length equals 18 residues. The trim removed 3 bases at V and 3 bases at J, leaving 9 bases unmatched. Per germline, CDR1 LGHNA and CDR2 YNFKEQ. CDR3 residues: CASSHVLAGGLGTDTQYF. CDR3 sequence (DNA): TGTGCCAGCAGCCACGTACTAGCGGGAGGGCTTGGGACAGATACGCAGTATTTT.

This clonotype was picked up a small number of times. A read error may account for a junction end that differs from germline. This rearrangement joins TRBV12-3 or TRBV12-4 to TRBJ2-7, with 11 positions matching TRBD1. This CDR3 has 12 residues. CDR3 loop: CASRQGQGGSTF. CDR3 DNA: TGTGCCAGCAGACAGGGACAGGGGGGCTCGACATTC.

The CDR3 spells CASLPLGGFEQYF. The DNA of the CDR3 is TGTGCCAGCCTCCCCCTGGGGGGGTTCGAGCAGTACTTC. This rearrangement joins TRBV12-3 or TRBV12-4 to TRBJ2-7; 7 nucleotides match TRBD2. The CDR3 is 13 amino acids. V dropped 8 bases and J dropped 6; count of bases not matched to a gene: 10.

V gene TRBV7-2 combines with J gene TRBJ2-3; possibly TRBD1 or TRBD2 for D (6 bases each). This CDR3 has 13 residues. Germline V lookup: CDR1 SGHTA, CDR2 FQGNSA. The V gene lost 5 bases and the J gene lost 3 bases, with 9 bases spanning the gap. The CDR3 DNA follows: TGTGCCAGCAGCAGGAGGGGGACAGATACGCAGTATTTT. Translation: CASSRRGTDTQYF.

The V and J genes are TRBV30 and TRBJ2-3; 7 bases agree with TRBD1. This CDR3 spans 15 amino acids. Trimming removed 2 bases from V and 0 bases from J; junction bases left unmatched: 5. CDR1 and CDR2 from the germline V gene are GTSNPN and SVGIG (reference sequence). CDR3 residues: CAWSSQGTSTDTQYF. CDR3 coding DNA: TGTGCCTGGAGTTCACAGGGGACCAGCACAGATACGCAGTATTTT.

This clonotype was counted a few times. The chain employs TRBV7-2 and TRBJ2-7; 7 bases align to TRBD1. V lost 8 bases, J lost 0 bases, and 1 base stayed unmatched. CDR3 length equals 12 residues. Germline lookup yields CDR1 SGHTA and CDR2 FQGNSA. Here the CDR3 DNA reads TGTGCCAGCGGGACAGACTCCTACGAGCAGTACTTC. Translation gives CASGTDSYEQYF. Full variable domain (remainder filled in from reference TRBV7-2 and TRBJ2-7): GAGVSQSPSNKVTEKGKDVELRCDPISGHTALYWYRQSLGQGLEFLIYFQGNSAPDKSGLPSDRFSAERTGGSVSTLTIQRTQQEDSAVYLCASGTDSYEQYFGPGTRLTVT.

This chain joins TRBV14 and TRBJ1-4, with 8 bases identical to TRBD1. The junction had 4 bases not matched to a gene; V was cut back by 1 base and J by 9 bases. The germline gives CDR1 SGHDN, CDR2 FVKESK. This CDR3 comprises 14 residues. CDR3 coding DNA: TGTGCCAGCAGCCAAGGGACAGGGTATCAAAAACTGTTTTTT. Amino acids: CASSQGTGYQKLFF.

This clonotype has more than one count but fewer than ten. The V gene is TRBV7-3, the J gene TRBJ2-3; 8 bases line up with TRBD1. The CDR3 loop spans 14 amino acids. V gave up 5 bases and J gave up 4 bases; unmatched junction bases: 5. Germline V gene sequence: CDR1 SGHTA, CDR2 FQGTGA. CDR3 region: CASSPDRGADTQYF. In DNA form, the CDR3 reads TGTGCCAGCAGCCCTGACAGGGGTGCAGATACGCAGTATTTT.

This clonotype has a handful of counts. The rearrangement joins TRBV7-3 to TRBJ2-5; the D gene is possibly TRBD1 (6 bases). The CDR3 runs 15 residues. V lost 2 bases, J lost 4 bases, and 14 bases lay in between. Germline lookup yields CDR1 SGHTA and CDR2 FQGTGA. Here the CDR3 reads CASSLFPGTSETQYF. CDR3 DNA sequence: TGTGCCAGCAGCTTATTCCCCGGGACATCAGAGACCCAGTACTTC.

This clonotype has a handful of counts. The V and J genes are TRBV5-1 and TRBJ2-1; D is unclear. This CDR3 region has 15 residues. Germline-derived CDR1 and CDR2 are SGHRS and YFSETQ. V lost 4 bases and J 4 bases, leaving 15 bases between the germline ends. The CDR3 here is CASSPARDGYNEQFF. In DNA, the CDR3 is TGCGCCAGCAGCCCCGCCAGAGACGGTTACAATGAGCAGTTCTTC.

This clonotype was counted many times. CDR3 sequence: CASSDPAGASTDTQYF. The CDR3 nucleotides are TGTGCCAGCAGTGACCCAGCGGGGGCCTCCACAGATACGCAGTATTTT. The chain is built from TRBV6-1 and TRBJ2-3; TRBD2 matches 8 bases. Germline V gene sequence: CDR1 MNHNS, CDR2 SASEGT. Germline trimming cut 3 bases from V and 2 bases from J; bases unmatched to any gene: 7. This CDR3 is 16 amino acids long.

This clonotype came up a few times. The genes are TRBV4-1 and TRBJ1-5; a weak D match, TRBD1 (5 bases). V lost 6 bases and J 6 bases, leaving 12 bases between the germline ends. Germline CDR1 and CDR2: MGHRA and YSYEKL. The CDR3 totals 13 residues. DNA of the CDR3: TGCGCCAGCAGAAACGGGGCTGGTCAGCCCCAGCATTTT. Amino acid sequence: CASRNGAGQPQHF.

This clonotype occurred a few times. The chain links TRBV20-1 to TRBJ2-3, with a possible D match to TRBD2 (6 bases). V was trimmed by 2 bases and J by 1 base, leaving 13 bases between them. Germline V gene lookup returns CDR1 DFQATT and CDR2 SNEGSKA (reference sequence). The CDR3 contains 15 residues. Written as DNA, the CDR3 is TGCAGTGCTAGACACGGGGGTCGTGGCACAGATACGCAGTATTTT. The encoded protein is CSARHGGRGTDTQYF.

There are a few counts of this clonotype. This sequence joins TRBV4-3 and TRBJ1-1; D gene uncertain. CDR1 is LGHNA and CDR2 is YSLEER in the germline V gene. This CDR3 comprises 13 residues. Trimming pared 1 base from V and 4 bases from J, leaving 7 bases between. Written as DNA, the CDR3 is TGCGCCAGCAGCCAAGGGTTCGCCACTGAAGCTTTCTTT. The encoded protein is CASSQGFATEAFF.

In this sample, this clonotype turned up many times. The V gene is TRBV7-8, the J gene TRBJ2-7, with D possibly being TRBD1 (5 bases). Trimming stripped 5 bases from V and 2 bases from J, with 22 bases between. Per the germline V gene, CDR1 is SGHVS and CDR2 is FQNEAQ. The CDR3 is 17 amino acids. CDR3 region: CASSPQDMVGYTYEQYF. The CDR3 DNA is TGTGCCAGCAGCCCACAGGATATGGTGGGTTATACCTACGAGCAGTACTTC. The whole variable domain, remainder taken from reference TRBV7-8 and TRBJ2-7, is GAGVSQSPRYKVAKRGQDVALRCDPISGHVSLFWYQQALGQGPEFLTYFQNEAQLDKSGLPSDRFFAERPEGSVSTLKIQRTQQEDSAVYLCASSPQDMVGYTYEQYFGPGTRLTVT.

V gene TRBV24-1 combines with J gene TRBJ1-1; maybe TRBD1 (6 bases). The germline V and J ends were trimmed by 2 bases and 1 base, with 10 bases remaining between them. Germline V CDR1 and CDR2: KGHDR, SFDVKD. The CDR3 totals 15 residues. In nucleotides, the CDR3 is TGTGCCACCAGTGATTCAGGGGAGGCGAACACTGAAGCTTTCTTT. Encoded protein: CATSDSGEANTEAFF.

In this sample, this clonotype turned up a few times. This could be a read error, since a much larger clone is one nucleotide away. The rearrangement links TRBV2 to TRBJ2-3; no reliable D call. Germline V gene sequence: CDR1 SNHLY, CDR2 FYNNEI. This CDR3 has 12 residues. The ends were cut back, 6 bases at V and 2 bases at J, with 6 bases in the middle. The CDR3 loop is CASSWNTDTQYF. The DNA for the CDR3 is TGTGCCAGCAGCTGGAACACAGATACGCAGTATTTT.

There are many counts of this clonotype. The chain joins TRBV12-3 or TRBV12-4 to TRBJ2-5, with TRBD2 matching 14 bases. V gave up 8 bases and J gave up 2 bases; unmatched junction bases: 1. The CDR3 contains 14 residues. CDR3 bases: TGTGCCAGCCGACTAGCGGGGGGGCAAGAGACCCAGTACTTC. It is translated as CASRLAGGQETQYF.

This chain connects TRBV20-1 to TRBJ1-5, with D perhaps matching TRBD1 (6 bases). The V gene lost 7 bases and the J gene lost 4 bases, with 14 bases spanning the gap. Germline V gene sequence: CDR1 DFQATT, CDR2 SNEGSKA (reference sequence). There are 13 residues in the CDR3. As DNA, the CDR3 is TGCAGTGTGATTAGGACAGCTAATCAGCCCCAGCATTTT. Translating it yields CSVIRTANQPQHF.

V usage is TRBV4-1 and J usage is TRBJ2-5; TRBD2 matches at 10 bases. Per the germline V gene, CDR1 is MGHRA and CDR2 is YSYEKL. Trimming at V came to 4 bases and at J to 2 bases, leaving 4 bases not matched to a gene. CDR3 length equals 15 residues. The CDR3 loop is CASSPYSGGQETQYF. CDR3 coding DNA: TGCGCCAGCAGCCCGTATAGCGGGGGGCAAGAGACCCAGTACTTC.

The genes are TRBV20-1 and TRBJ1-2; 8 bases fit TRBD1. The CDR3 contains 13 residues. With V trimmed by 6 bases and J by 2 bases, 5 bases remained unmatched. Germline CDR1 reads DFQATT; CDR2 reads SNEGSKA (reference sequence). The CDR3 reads CSASDRGNYGYTF. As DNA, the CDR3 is TGCAGTGCGAGTGACAGGGGAAACTATGGCTACACCTTC.

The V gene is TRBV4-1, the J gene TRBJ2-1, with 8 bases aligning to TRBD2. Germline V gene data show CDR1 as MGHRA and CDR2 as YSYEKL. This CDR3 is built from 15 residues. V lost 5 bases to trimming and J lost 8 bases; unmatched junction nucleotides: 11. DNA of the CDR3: TGCGCCAGCAGCATACTAGCGGTTAAAATCCATGAGCAGTTCTTC. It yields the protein CASSILAVKIHEQFF.

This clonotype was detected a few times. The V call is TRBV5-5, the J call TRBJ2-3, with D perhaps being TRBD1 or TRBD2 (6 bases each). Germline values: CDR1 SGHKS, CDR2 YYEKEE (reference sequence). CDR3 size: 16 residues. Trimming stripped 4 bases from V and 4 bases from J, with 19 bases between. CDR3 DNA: TGTGCCAGCAGCCGCGGCGAGGGGGGAGTTCCAGATACGCAGTATTTT. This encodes CASSRGEGGVPDTQYF.

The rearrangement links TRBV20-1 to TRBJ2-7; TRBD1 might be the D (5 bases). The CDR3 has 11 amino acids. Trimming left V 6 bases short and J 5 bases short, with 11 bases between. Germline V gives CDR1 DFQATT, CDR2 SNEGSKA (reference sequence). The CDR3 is CSAQRGNEQYF. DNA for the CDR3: TGCAGTGCGCAAAGGGGTAACGAGCAGTACTTC.

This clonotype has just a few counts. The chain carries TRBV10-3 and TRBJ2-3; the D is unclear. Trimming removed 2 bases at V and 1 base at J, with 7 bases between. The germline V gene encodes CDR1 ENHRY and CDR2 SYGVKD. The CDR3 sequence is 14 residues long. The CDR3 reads CAISEVRGTDTQYF. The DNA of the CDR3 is TGTGCCATCAGTGAGGTCCGCGGCACAGATACGCAGTATTTT.

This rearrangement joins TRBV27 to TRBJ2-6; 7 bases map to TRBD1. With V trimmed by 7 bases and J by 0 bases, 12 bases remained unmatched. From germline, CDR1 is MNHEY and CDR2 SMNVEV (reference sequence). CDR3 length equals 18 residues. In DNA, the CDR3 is TGTGCCAGCACCTACGGGACAGCGTATATCTCTGGGGCCAACGTCCTGACTTTC. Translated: CASTYGTAYISGANVLTF.